This T cell receptor (beta chain) stems from a study of T cells after yellow fever vaccination. Findings and caveats of the study: When the response was secondary, it was weaker but reached its peak faster, day 5 versus 15. From the bulk population, abundant clonotypes could contaminate and appear within FACS-sorted repertoires.

Generation of TCR cDNA used 5'RACE template switching (which added a universal primer site and UMIs). Using its own MiXCR run on the 5' RACE reads, TCRdb lists one record per CDR3 protein. The profile covers 500,000 to 700,000 distinct CDR3 sequences, with 19% appearing a single time and approximately 14% taken by the ten largest. The germline CDR1 and CDR2 sequences are LGHNA and YSLEER. The V gene end was trimmed by 2 bases and the J gene end by 1 base; junction bases not matched to a gene: 6. The CDR3 spans 17 residues. Remarks on this clonotype: Antigen unknown.

Material: PBMCs, obtained 15 days after the yellow fever booster vaccination. This receptor was identified in a man between 25 and 39 years old who received the YFV17D yellow fever vaccine. The V gene is TRBV4-3, the J gene TRBJ2-1; the match to TRBD1 covers 9 bases. As DNA, the CDR3 is TGCGCCAGCAGCCAATCCTCCGGGACAGGGTCCTACAATGAGCAGTTCTTC. Its protein is CASSQSSGTGSYNEQFF.